This T cell receptor (beta chain) comes out of a study of CD8 T cells in Susac syndrome. RNA was extracted with the RNeasy kit, and a quantity of roughly 0.5 to 1 ug was reverse transcribed using random hexamers. TCR beta CDR3 was amplified by immunoSEQ covering 54 Vbeta and 13 Jbeta. TCRdb fed the immunoSEQ multiplex PCR reads into MiXCR, producing one record per CDR3 protein. Of 160,000 or so distinct CDR3 sequences in the sample, about 94% were seen once. Study-wide results and limits: TCR sequencing and HLA analysis covered a relatively small number of individuals.

Trimming left V 4 bases short and J 6 bases short, with 10 bases between. Per germline, CDR1 SGHTA and CDR2 FQGNSA. There are 12 residues in the CDR3. This clonotype was seen only a few times. What it recognizes is unknown. High-throughput TCR beta sequencing covered peripheral CD8+ and CD4+ T cells. While CD8+ and CD4+ T cells were isolated negatively, TEMRA cells were enriched by FACS. This chain uses TRBV7-2 with TRBJ2-7; possibly TRBD2 for D (6 bases). This clonotype originated in a human donor in good health. The sample comprised CD4+ T cells from PBMCs. The CDR3 reads CASSSGLREQYF. Written as DNA, the CDR3 is TGTGCCAGCAGCTCGGGACTTCGCGAGCAGTACTTC.